This is a list of T cell receptor beta chains from one sample in a study of graft-versus-host responses after intestinal transplantation. Sequencing was performed with immunoSEQ multiplex PCR; in TCRdb, only in-frame clones are kept and a portion is missing. The top ten clones hold about 0.8% of a sample with more than 70,000 clones, approximately 78% of them seen once. For these receptors, no antigen is known. The sequencing here drew on unstimulated CD4+ T cells sorted from spleen or lymph node cells, taken before intestinal transplant. The source of these receptors is a human donor who received an intestinal transplant. The CDR3 runs from the conserved cysteine through the conserved F or W. A D gene is named only where the DNA matches it firmly. Only some rows state a clone size, as once, few, many or a class for expanded clones.

abundance	v_gene	d_gene	j_gene	CDR3aa	CDR3nt
NA	TRBV10-3	NA	TRBJ1-3	CAISNRVLSGNTIYF	TGTGCCATCAGTAACAGGGTCCTCTCTGGAAACACCATATATTTT
NA	TRBV7-2	TRBD1	TRBJ2-7	CASSQDRGYEQYF	TGTGCCAGCAGCCAAGACAGGGGCTACGAGCAGTACTTC
NA	TRBV28	TRBD1	TRBJ1-1	CASSFVGGDPMNTEAFF	TGTGCCAGCAGTTTTGTAGGGGGCGATCCCATGAACACTGAAGCTTTCTTT
NA	TRBV28	TRBD2	TRBJ2-1	CASSFLAGGRSEQFF	TGTGCCAGCAGTTTCCTAGCGGGGGGGCGCAGTGAGCAGTTCTTC
NA	TRBV11-2	NA	TRBJ1-1	CASSLSSYTEAFF	TGTGCCAGCAGCTTGTCCAGTTACACTGAAGCTTTCTTT
few	TRBV6-5	TRBD2	TRBJ2-5	CASSRYIAGQETQYF	TGTGCCAGCAGCCGTTATATAGCGGGCCAAGAGACCCAGTACTTC
NA	TRBV2	NA	TRBJ2-3	CASSIQDSTDTQYF	TGTGCCAGCAGTATACAGGATAGCACAGATACGCAGTATTTT
NA	TRBV28	NA	TRBJ2-3	CASSLGGGGTDTQYF	TGTGCCAGCAGTTTAGGCGGGGGCGGCACAGATACGCAGTATTTT
NA	TRBV6-6	NA	TRBJ1-5	CASSYQGVMGQPQHF	TGTGCCAGCAGTTACCAAGGGGTGATGGGCCAGCCCCAGCATTTT
NA	TRBV5-4	TRBD1	TRBJ1-2	CASSPRPGQGGYGYTF	TGTGCCAGCAGCCCCCGCCCCGGACAGGGCGGCTATGGCTACACCTTC
NA	TRBV5-4	TRBD2	TRBJ2-7	CASSYGTSGTYEQYF	TGTGCCAGCAGCTACGGGACTAGCGGGACCTACGAGCAGTACTTC
NA	TRBV6-5	TRBD1	TRBJ1-2	CASRPGQNYGYTF	TGTGCCAGCAGACCGGGACAGAACTATGGCTACACCTTC
NA	TRBV6-6	TRBD1	TRBJ2-3	CASRTDRGVDTQYF	TGTGCCAGCAGAACGGACAGGGGAGTAGATACGCAGTATTTT
few	TRBV2	TRBD1	TRBJ1-6	CASRGQGALWTLHF	TGTGCCAGCAGGGGACAGGGGGCCCTCTGGACCCTCCACTTT
few	TRBV29-1	NA	TRBJ1-2	CSVGQGDGYTF	TGCAGCGTTGGGCAGGGCGATGGCTACACCTTC
NA	TRBV2	NA	TRBJ2-7	CASSEGRGIFYEQYF	TGTGCCAGCAGTGAAGGTAGGGGGATTTTCTACGAGCAGTACTTC
NA	TRBV7-2	NA	TRBJ1-4	CASSLEQGSGKLFF	TGTGCCAGCAGCTTAGAGCAGGGGTCTGGAAAACTGTTTTTT
NA	TRBV6-5	NA	TRBJ2-4	CASSADSQNIQYF	TGTGCCAGCAGTGCGGACAGTCAAAACATTCAGTACTTC
NA	TRBV4-2	NA	TRBJ1-1	CASSQERTRPAAFF	TGTGCCAGCAGCCAAGAACGAACGCGGCCCGCAGCTTTCTTT
once	TRBV18	NA	TRBJ2-3	CASSPYGGTSTDTQYF	TGTGCCAGCTCACCATACGGGGGAACTAGCACAGATACGCAGTATTTT
NA	TRBV19	TRBD1	TRBJ1-5	CASHPRGLSYQPQHF	TGTGCCAGTCACCCGAGGGGGCTGTCGTATCAGCCCCAGCATTTT
NA	TRBV18	NA	TRBJ2-7	CASSSSGYREQYF	TGTGCCAGCTCATCGTCGGGGTATCGCGAGCAGTACTTC
NA	TRBV6-5	NA	TRBJ2-2	CATPGQKPGELFF	TGTGCCACTCCGGGACAAAAACCCGGGGAGCTGTTTTTT
NA	TRBV6-5	NA	TRBJ2-3	CASSFASDTDTQYF	TGTGCCAGCAGTTTCGCTAGCGACACAGATACGCAGTATTTT
NA	TRBV6-5	TRBD1	TRBJ2-1	CASSYTHPGQTHEQFF	TGTGCCAGCAGTTACACCCACCCGGGACAGACCCATGAGCAGTTCTTC
NA	TRBV7-2	NA	TRBJ2-5	CASSSRALRGETQYF	TGTGCCAGCAGCTCCCGGGCCCTCAGGGGCGAGACCCAGTACTTC
NA	TRBV6-5	TRBD1	TRBJ2-1	CASSTPTGGNEQFF	TGTGCCAGCAGCACCCCGACAGGGGGCAATGAGCAGTTCTTC
NA	TRBV2	TRBD1	TRBJ1-5	CASSRLIGQEPQHF	TGTGCCAGCAGTAGGTTGATTGGACAGGAGCCCCAGCATTTT
NA	TRBV6-5	TRBD1	TRBJ1-2	CASVGRGRGYGYTF	TGTGCCAGTGTGGGCAGGGGGCGAGGCTATGGCTACACCTTC
NA	TRBV28	NA	TRBJ1-1	CASGRVQGNTEAFF	TGTGCCAGCGGTAGGGTCCAGGGTAACACTGAAGCTTTCTTT
NA	TRBV28	TRBD1	TRBJ2-7	CASSILTGYEQYF	TGTGCCAGCAGCATATTGACAGGGTACGAGCAGTACTTC
NA	TRBV6-5	TRBD1	TRBJ1-2	CASRGQGWGYTF	TGTGCCAGCAGGGGACAGGGTTGGGGCTACACCTTC
NA	TRBV28	NA	TRBJ2-3	CASSLGRRADTQYF	TGTGCCAGCAGTTTAGGCCGTCGGGCAGATACGCAGTATTTT